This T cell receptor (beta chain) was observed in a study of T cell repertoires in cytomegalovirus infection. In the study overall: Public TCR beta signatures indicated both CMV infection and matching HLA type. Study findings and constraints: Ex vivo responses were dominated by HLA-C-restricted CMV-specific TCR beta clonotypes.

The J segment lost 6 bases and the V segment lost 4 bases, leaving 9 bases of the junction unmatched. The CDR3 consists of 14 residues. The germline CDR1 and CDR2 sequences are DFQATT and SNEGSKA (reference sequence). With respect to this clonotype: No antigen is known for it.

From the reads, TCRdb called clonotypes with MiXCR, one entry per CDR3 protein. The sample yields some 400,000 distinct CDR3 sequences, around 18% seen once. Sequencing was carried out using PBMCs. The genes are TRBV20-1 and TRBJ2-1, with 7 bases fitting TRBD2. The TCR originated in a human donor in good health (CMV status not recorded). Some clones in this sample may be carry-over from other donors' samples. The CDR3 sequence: CSATASGIGNEQFF. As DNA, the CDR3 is TGCAGTGCTACGGCGAGCGGGATTGGCAATGAGCAGTTCTTC.